The 25 T cell receptor beta chains below come from one sample, sequenced in a study of shared clonotypes between healthy human individuals. Generated by immunoSEQ multiplex PCR, the TCRdb table keeps only in-frame clones and is missing some. The sample contains hundreds of thousands of clones, about 92% of which appear only once. It was CD45RO-negative cells, positively selected for CCR7, that made up naive CD8 cells, with terminally differentiated effector memory CD45RA+ cells excluded. The sample comprised naive CD8+ T cells sorted from blood. The receptors shown here come from a man in his thirties or forties in good health.

The chain has TRBV29-1 and TRBJ2-2; possible D gene TRBD1, 5 bases. The V and J ends lost 2 bases and 5 bases respectively, with 9 bases between them. This CDR3 has 13 amino acids. CDR1 and CDR2 from the germline V gene are SQVTM and ANQGSEA. In DNA form, the CDR3 reads TGCAGCGTTGAATACCACAGGACCGGGGAGCTGTTTTTT. It specifies CSVEYHRTGELFF.

The V gene is TRBV7-2, the J gene TRBJ2-7, with unresolved D. V was trimmed by 2 bases and J by 4 bases, leaving 12 bases between them. The CDR3 runs 14 residues. CDR1 and CDR2 (germline): SGHTA, FQGNSA. CDR3 residues: CASSLFPGFYEQYF. In DNA, the CDR3 is TGTGCCAGCAGCTTATTCCCCGGGTTTTACGAGCAGTACTTC.

CDR3: CASSFDRGGTEAFF. The CDR3 DNA reads TGTGCCAGCAGTTTCGACAGGGGAGGAACTGAAGCTTTCTTT. The rearrangement joins TRBV2 to TRBJ1-1, with 8 bases fitting TRBD1. Per germline, CDR1 SNHLY and CDR2 FYNNEI. This CDR3 is built from 14 residues. The ends lost 5 bases at V and 5 bases at J; junction bases unmatched: 7.

J is TRBJ2-7 and V is TRBV4-1; either TRBD1 or TRBD2 may supply D (6 bases each). Germline V gene sequence: CDR1 MGHRA, CDR2 YSYEKL. With 3 bases removed from V and 0 bases from J, the gap between germline ends came to 18 bases. The CDR3 is made up of 17 amino acids. The CDR3 reads CASSQKDWGAGSYEQYF. The CDR3 DNA reads as TGCGCCAGCAGCCAGAAGGACTGGGGGGCCGGCTCCTACGAGCAGTACTTC.

The V call is TRBV10-3, the J call TRBJ2-1; D is ambiguous. From germline, CDR1 is ENHRY and CDR2 SYGVKD. With 7 bases removed from V and 0 bases from J, the gap between germline ends came to 10 bases. The CDR3 spans 14 residues. This chain's CDR3 is CAITEGSSYNEQFF. The CDR3 DNA sequence: TGTGCCATCACCGAAGGAAGCTCCTACAATGAGCAGTTCTTC.

V is TRBV7-3 and J is TRBJ2-5; D may be TRBD2 (6 bases). The CDR3 consists of 13 residues. Germline CDR1 SGHTA, CDR2 FQGTGA. Trimming stripped 2 bases from V and 2 bases from J, with 6 bases between. The CDR3 is CASSLGGQETQYF. The CDR3 DNA reads TGTGCCAGCAGCTTAGGGGGGCAAGAGACCCAGTACTTC.

This clone was observed once. V and J are TRBV15 and TRBJ2-3; 7 bases agree with TRBD2. The CDR3 totals 16 residues. Trimming at V came to 4 bases and at J to 2 bases, leaving 9 bases not matched to a gene. Germline CDR1 LNHNV, CDR2 YYDKDF (reference sequence). CDR3 region: CATSITGGISTDTQYF. CDR3 DNA sequence: TGTGCCACCAGCATCACGGGAGGTATCTCCACAGATACGCAGTATTTT.

This rearrangement joins TRBV7-8 to TRBJ1-1; the match to TRBD1 covers 7 bases. V was pared by 10 bases and J by 0 bases, with 11 bases of the junction left unmatched. Germline V gene lookup returns CDR1 SGHVS and CDR2 FQNEAQ. This CDR3 is built from 15 residues. CDR3 nucleotide sequence: TGTGCCATCAAAGACAGGGAGGTGATGAACACTGAAGCTTTCTTT. Protein product: CAIKDREVMNTEAFF.

In DNA, the CDR3 is TGTGCCAGCAGCTTAGGGACAGGGTTCTACACAGATACGCAGTATTTT. Residues: CASSLGTGFYTDTQYF. The chain is built from TRBV11-2 and TRBJ2-3; 8 bases agree with TRBD1. V was pared by 1 base and J by 2 bases, with 5 bases of the junction left unmatched. CDR3 length: 16 amino acids. From germline, CDR1 is SGHAT and CDR2 FQNNGV.

The chain is built from TRBV5-1 and TRBJ2-1, with D perhaps TRBD1 (6 bases). Germline-derived CDR1 and CDR2 are SGHRS and YFSETQ. This CDR3 is built from 14 residues. The V end was cut by 0 bases, the J end by 6 bases, with 10 bases between. The CDR3 spells CASSLGGGANEQFF. The CDR3 nucleotides read TGCGCCAGCAGCTTGGGAGGGGGAGCCAATGAGCAGTTCTTC.

The genes are TRBV18 and TRBJ2-7, with D perhaps matching TRBD2 (7 bases). The V and J ends lost 4 bases and 3 bases respectively, with 16 bases between them. The CDR3 runs 15 residues. Germline values: CDR1 KGHSH, CDR2 LQKENI. The CDR3 DNA is TGTGCCAGCTCACGGGAGGGGGGGCGCAACTACGAGCAGTACTTC. Its protein is CASSREGGRNYEQYF.

The V and J genes are TRBV6-6 and TRBJ2-4; D is ambiguous. CDR1 MNHNY and CDR2 SVGAGI come from the germline V gene (reference sequence). The length of the CDR3 is 14 residues. V lost 5 bases to trimming and J lost 3 bases, with 11 bases between them. The CDR3 region has the DNA TGTGCCAGCAGTCATACAGTAAACAAAAACATTCAGTACTTC. It specifies CASSHTVNKNIQYF.

The chain employs TRBV10-2 and TRBJ2-6; D tentatively reads TRBD1 or TRBD2 (6 bases each). CDR1 WSHSY and CDR2 SAAADI come from the germline V gene. V was pared by 4 bases and J by 1 base, with 32 bases between. The CDR3 consists of 23 residues. The CDR3 spells CASSGGAPGLGAGAASGANVLTF. DNA for the CDR3: TGCGCCAGCAGTGGTGGGGCACCGGGACTCGGGGCAGGGGCGGCTTCTGGGGCCAACGTCCTGACTTTC.

This chain links TRBV15 with TRBJ1-3; D is possibly TRBD1 (5 bases). V lost 6 bases, J lost 1 base, and 13 bases lay in between. CDR1 is LNHNV and CDR2 is YYDKDF in the germline V gene (reference sequence). The CDR3 length is 15 residues. This CDR3 is CATRQTVASGNTIYF. DNA for the CDR3: TGTGCCACCAGGCAGACAGTGGCGTCTGGAAACACCATATATTTT.

V usage is TRBV7-3 and J usage is TRBJ2-1; D is unresolved. CDR3 length: 15 residues. Germline V gene lookup returns CDR1 SGHTA and CDR2 FQGTGA. Trimming shortened V by 5 bases and J by 0 bases, and 11 bases separated the two germline ends. The CDR3 protein is CASSKKLSSYNEQFF. The CDR3 bases are TGTGCCAGCAGCAAAAAACTTAGCTCCTACAATGAGCAGTTCTTC.

This chain connects TRBV27 to TRBJ1-1; possibly TRBD1 for D (5 bases). Trimming stripped 3 bases from V and 2 bases from J, with 13 bases between. CDR3 length: 15 residues. The germline CDR1 and CDR2 sequences are MNHEY and SMNVEV (reference sequence). The CDR3 protein is CASSLLGAVNTEAFF. CDR3 nucleotide sequence: TGTGCCAGCAGTTTGTTAGGGGCCGTCAACACTGAAGCTTTCTTT.

Of note for this clone: The sample holds other DNA sequences that translate to the same CDR3. The gene calls are TRBV11-2 and TRBJ2-1; D not certain. CDR3 length: 11 amino acids. The V and J ends lost 1 base and 9 bases respectively, with 4 bases between them. The germline CDR1 and CDR2 sequences are SGHAT and FQNNGV. Here the CDR3 DNA reads TGTGCCAGCAGCTTAGGGGCTGAGCAGTTCTTC. Translating gives CASSLGAEQFF.

V gene TRBV5-6 combines with J gene TRBJ2-5; no reliable D call. V lost 4 bases, J lost 3 bases, and 16 bases lay in between. The germline V gene encodes CDR1 SGHDT and CDR2 YYEEEE. There are 15 residues in the CDR3. For the CDR3, the DNA is TGTGCCAGCAGCCCAATTACGATTACGGAAGAGACCCAGTACTTC. Translation gives CASSPITITEETQYF. Full variable domain (remainder filled in from reference TRBV5-6 and TRBJ2-5): DAGVTQSPTHLIKTRGQQVTLRCSPKSGHDTVSWYQQALGQGPQFIFQYYEEEERQRGNFPDRFSGHQFPNYSSELNVNALLLGDSALYLCASSPITITEETQYFGPGTRLLVL.

This chain joins TRBV7-8 and TRBJ1-1, with D perhaps TRBD1 (5 bases). The CDR3 length is 14 residues. In germline, CDR1 is SGHVS, CDR2 FQNEAQ. V was pared by 3 bases and J by 5 bases, with 13 bases between. The CDR3 sequence: CASSFTGGGTEAFF. The CDR3 DNA is TGTGCCAGCAGCTTTACTGGGGGGGGTACTGAAGCTTTCTTT.

The V call is TRBV10-1, the J call TRBJ2-7; tentative D call: TRBD2 (5 bases). Germline V CDR1 and CDR2: WNHNN, SYGVQD (reference sequence). The ends were cut back, 3 bases at V and 0 bases at J, with 12 bases in the middle. This CDR3 contains 15 residues. CDR3 loop: CASSDGLVGSYEQYF. Written as DNA, the CDR3 is TGCGCCAGCAGTGATGGACTGGTCGGCTCCTACGAGCAGTACTTC.

The chain employs TRBV6-4 and TRBJ1-6; TRBD1 might be the D (5 bases). CDR3 length: 14 residues. In germline, CDR1 is MRHNA, CDR2 SNTAGT. V was clipped by 6 bases and J by 5 bases, with 11 bases between them. CDR3 loop: CASSPGADNSPLHF. Here the CDR3 DNA reads TGTGCCAGCAGCCCCGGGGCTGATAATTCACCCCTCCACTTT.

The genes are TRBV2 and TRBJ1-1; D remains ambiguous. The germline V and J ends were trimmed by 7 bases and 0 bases, with 6 bases remaining between them. There are 12 residues in the CDR3. Looked up from germline, CDR1 is SNHLY and CDR2 is FYNNEI. For the CDR3, the DNA is TGTGCCAGCATCTTGATGAACACTGAAGCTTTCTTT. This codes for CASILMNTEAFF.

The rearrangement links TRBV7-9 to TRBJ1-1, with D unresolved. This CDR3 has 11 amino acids. V was shortened by 2 bases and J by 10 bases, with 8 bases between the two germline ends. Germline CDR1 is SEHNR and CDR2 is FQNEAQ (reference sequence). The DNA of the CDR3 is TGTGCCAGCAGCTTAACAGAGGGAGCTTTCTTT. It translates to CASSLTEGAFF.

The gene calls are TRBV6-6 and TRBJ2-3, with 7 nucleotides matching TRBD2. Germline values: CDR1 MNHNY, CDR2 SVGAGI (reference sequence). CDR3 length: 13 amino acids. V lost 5 bases and J lost 6; bases outside the gene matches: 5. Written as DNA, the CDR3 is TGTGCCAGCAGTCTCAGCGGGGTCGATACGCAGTATTTT. It yields the protein CASSLSGVDTQYF.

The V and J genes are TRBV29-1 and TRBJ2-1; D unresolved. The germline V and J ends were trimmed by 4 bases and 8 bases, with 18 bases remaining between them. The germline gives CDR1 SQVTM, CDR2 ANQGSEA. This CDR3 is built from 14 residues. The CDR3 here is CSVVKALSSDEQFF. DNA for the CDR3: TGCAGCGTTGTTAAGGCCCTTAGTAGTGATGAGCAGTTCTTC.